The 10 T cell receptor beta chains listed next were all sequenced from one sample in a study of human T cells and chemical hapten exposure. TCRdb re-called the 5' RACE reads through MiXCR, storing one row per CDR3 protein. The table lists about 110,000 distinct CDR3 sequences, approximately 20% of them singletons. The authors' total RNA extraction used unfractionated whole blood. Receptor source: a human donor in good health.

In this sample, this clonotype turned up a few times. The rearrangement uses TRBV29-1 and TRBJ1-1; TRBD1 agrees at 7 bases. V gave up 3 bases and J gave up 4 bases; unmatched junction bases: 2. Per germline, CDR1 SQVTM and CDR2 ANQGSEA. CDR3 size: 12 residues. In DNA form, the CDR3 reads TGCAGCGTTGAGACAGGGACCACTGAAGCTTTCTTT. It is translated as CSVETGTTEAFF. Full variable domain (outside the CDR3, taken from reference TRBV29-1 and TRBJ1-1): SAVISQKPSRDICQRGTSLTIQCQVDSQVTMMFWYRQQPGQSLTLIATANQGSEATYESGFVIDKFPISRPNLTFSTLTVSNMSPEDSSIYLCSVETGTTEAFFGQGTRLTVV.

The chain carries TRBV3-1 and TRBJ2-7; no reliable D call. Germline CDR1 reads LGHDT; CDR2 reads YNNKEL (reference sequence). The V and J ends lost 4 bases and 2 bases respectively, with 12 bases between them. The CDR3 runs 14 residues. The CDR3 DNA follows: TGTGCCAGCAGCCCGACCCTTGGGGCCTACGAGCAGTACTTC. Amino acid sequence: CASSPTLGAYEQYF.

This CDR3 reads CALAGVASQFF. The CDR3 DNA reads TGTGCCTTAGCAGGGGTGGCTTCTCAGTTCTTC. The chain recombines TRBV2 with TRBJ2-1, with a weak D call TRBD1 (6 bases). Per germline, CDR1 SNHLY and CDR2 FYNNEI. This CDR3 has 11 amino acids. V lost 11 bases and J lost 13, with 18 bases in between.

The chain links TRBV3-1 to TRBJ2-7, with 8 bases identical to TRBD2. This CDR3 contains 16 residues. Trimming took 0 bases from V and 5 from J; bases not matched to a gene: 9. Germline V gene lookup returns CDR1 LGHDT and CDR2 YNNKEL (reference sequence). CDR3 amino acids: CASSQERSGRPDEQYF. The CDR3 coding sequence is TGTGCCAGCAGCCAAGAAAGGAGCGGGAGACCGGACGAGCAGTACTTC.

This sequence joins TRBV5-6 and TRBJ1-4; maybe TRBD1 (6 bases). The CDR3 is 14 residues long. V shed 3 bases and J shed 2 bases, with 8 bases lying between them. Germline values: CDR1 SGHDT, CDR2 YYEEEE. CDR3 in DNA: TGTGCCAGCAGCTCAGGACAGACTAATGAAAAACTGTTTTTT. Its protein product is CASSSGQTNEKLFF.

This clonotype has only one observation. The chain combines TRBV5-4 with TRBJ2-5, with TRBD2 matching 7 bases. The CDR3 contains 16 residues. Trimming cost V 4 bases and J 5 bases; bases outside gene matches: 14. From germline, CDR1 is SGHNT and CDR2 YYREEE (reference sequence). DNA of the CDR3: TGTGCCAGCAGCGCCGGGGGTGCGGGAGCGGGGGAGACCCAGTACTTC. It encodes CASSAGGAGAGETQYF.

The V call is TRBV24-1, the J call TRBJ2-2; D possibly corresponds to TRBD2 (6 bases). In germline, CDR1 is KGHDR, CDR2 SFDVKD. The V end lost 9 bases, the J end lost 2 bases, and 9 bases lay between the germline ends. CDR3 length: 13 amino acids. DNA for the CDR3: TGTGCCACCGCCGGGACTAACACCGGGGAGCTGTTTTTT. Its protein product is CATAGTNTGELFF.

The chain joins TRBV27 to TRBJ1-1, with D uncertain. Germline V gives CDR1 MNHEY, CDR2 SMNVEV (reference sequence). The CDR3 extends over 17 amino acids. The V end lost 5 bases, the J end lost 1 base, and 20 bases lay between the germline ends. In DNA form, the CDR3 reads TGTGCCAGCAGTCCTAGGAAAGGACGACGTGAGAACACTGAAGCTTTCTTT. Protein product: CASSPRKGRRENTEAFF.

V is TRBV9 and J is TRBJ2-1; a weak D match, TRBD2 (5 bases). Germline lookup yields CDR1 SGDLS and CDR2 YYNGEE. V lost 0 bases, J lost 5 bases, and 18 bases lay in between. This CDR3 has 17 amino acids. CDR3 amino acids: CASSVGPFERRDNEQFF. The CDR3, as DNA: TGTGCCAGCAGCGTAGGTCCGTTTGAGCGGAGAGACAATGAGCAGTTCTTC.

The gene calls are TRBV7-6 and TRBJ1-1; 11 positions agree with TRBD1. Trimming removed 5 bases from V and 10 bases from J; junction bases left unmatched: 6. From germline, CDR1 is SGHVS and CDR2 FNYEAQ. The length of the CDR3 is 13 residues. CDR3 loop: CASSGGQGAGAFF. CDR3 nucleotides: TGTGCCAGCAGCGGAGGACAGGGGGCGGGAGCTTTCTTT.